One sample yielded the 18 T cell receptor beta chains listed below, sequenced in a study of CD8 T cells in ankylosing spondylitis. These receptors are not linked to any known antigen. From the 5' RACE reads, TCRdb called clonotypes with MiXCR, one entry per CDR3 protein. The table lists over 700,000 distinct CDR3 sequences, under 20% of them singletons. Broader study findings: Seemingly distinctive of ankylosing spondylitis blood was a TCR beta motif formed by eight highly homologous variants.

Sequencing input: blood, either unsorted or a sorted T cell fraction (not recorded which). The receptors stem from a male donor with ankylosing spondylitis.

The chain uses TRBV9 and TRBJ2-7; TRBD1 aligns across 7 bases. The germline CDR1 and CDR2 sequences are SGDLS and YYNGEE. V lost 0 bases to trimming and J lost 7 bases; unmatched junction nucleotides: 10. The CDR3 sequence is 15 residues long. The CDR3 coding sequence is TGTGCCAGCAGCGTAGGAGGGGGCCCGACTTTGGAGCAGTACTTC. Protein: CASSVGGGPTLEQYF.

Here the CDR3 DNA reads TGTGCCAGCAGCCAAGAGGACGGCTACAATGAGCAGTTCTTC. Protein sequence: CASSQEDGYNEQFF. This rearrangement joins TRBV7-9 to TRBJ2-1; unclear D gene. Germline V gives CDR1 SEHNR, CDR2 FQNEAQ (reference sequence). This CDR3 contains 14 residues. Trimming took off 5 bases at V and 3 bases at J, with 11 bases between the two ends.

The rearrangement links TRBV6-1 to TRBJ2-5, with D perhaps being TRBD1 or TRBD2 (5 bases each). The CDR3 totals 16 residues. V was trimmed by 2 bases and J by 9 bases, leaving 22 bases between them. CDR1 MNHNS and CDR2 SASEGT come from the germline V gene. The CDR3 nucleotides read TGTGCCAGCAGTGAACGGGGACCCCAGCCCGCGAAGGCCCAGTACTTC. Residues: CASSERGPQPAKAQYF.

The chain carries TRBV6-1 and TRBJ2-2, with a weak D call TRBD1 (5 bases). Germline assignment: CDR1 MNHNS and CDR2 SASEGT. This CDR3 contains 15 residues. With 8 bases removed from V and 5 bases from J, the gap between germline ends came to 18 bases. Here the CDR3 reads CASQNRRSRTGELFF. The DNA of the CDR3 is TGTGCCAGCCAGAACAGGCGCTCTCGAACCGGGGAGCTGTTTTTT.

The chain has TRBV15 and TRBJ1-4, with D maybe TRBD1 (5 bases). The germline gives CDR1 LNHNV, CDR2 YYDKDF (reference sequence). The CDR3 consists of 15 residues. V was clipped by 1 base and J by 3 bases, with 9 bases between them. CDR3 protein: CATSRADSPNEKLFF. Here the CDR3 DNA reads TGTGCCACCAGCAGAGCAGACAGCCCTAATGAAAAACTGTTTTTT.

The rearrangement joins TRBV4-1 to TRBJ2-7, with 7 positions matching TRBD1. With V trimmed by 2 bases and J by 9 bases, 10 bases remained unmatched. The CDR3 covers 14 residues. The germline V gene encodes CDR1 MGHRA and CDR2 YSYEKL. The CDR3 nucleotides read TGCGCCAGCAGCCAAACACAGGGGCCGGGTGGGCAGTACTTC. This encodes CASSQTQGPGGQYF.

This clonotype occurred a few times. This rearrangement joins TRBV27 to TRBJ1-2, with TRBD1 matching 12 bases. V lost 0 bases to trimming and J lost 8 bases; unmatched junction nucleotides: 7. Germline V lookup: CDR1 MNHEY, CDR2 SMNVEV (reference sequence). This CDR3 has 16 residues. CDR3 amino acids: CASSLSGTGGRVGYTF. CDR3 bases: TGTGCCAGCAGTTTATCGGGGACAGGGGGCCGCGTGGGCTACACCTTC.

The chain has TRBV5-1 and TRBJ2-1; D is perhaps TRBD2 (5 bases). The CDR3 has 14 residues. Trimming took 7 bases from V and 0 from J, leaving 11 bases between them. Looked up from germline, CDR1 is SGHRS and CDR2 is YFSETQ. CDR3 residues: CASAPAVSYNEQFF. CDR3 nucleotide sequence: TGCGCCAGCGCCCCAGCGGTCTCCTACAATGAGCAGTTCTTC.

This clonotype was picked up a small number of times. The chain combines TRBV7-9 with TRBJ2-2; no clear D gene. This CDR3 region has 14 residues. Germline loops: CDR1 SEHNR, CDR2 FQNEAQ (reference sequence). V gave up 1 base and J gave up 1 base, with 4 bases separating them. The CDR3 sequence is CASSLGWNTGELFF. In nucleotides, the CDR3 is TGTGCCAGCAGCTTAGGTTGGAACACCGGGGAGCTGTTTTTT.

This clonotype came up many times. The chain employs TRBV2 and TRBJ1-2; D remains ambiguous. From germline, CDR1 is SNHLY and CDR2 FYNNEI. V lost 1 base to trimming and J lost 5 bases, with 5 bases between them. This CDR3 has 12 amino acids. CDR3 residues: CASSEEPYGYTF. For the CDR3, the DNA is TGTGCCAGCAGTGAAGAGCCGTATGGCTACACCTTC.

Ten or more counts support this clonotype. This rearrangement joins TRBV12-3 or TRBV12-4 to TRBJ1-1; D is perhaps TRBD1 (5 bases). The V end lost 6 bases, the J end lost 12 bases, and 20 bases lay between the germline ends. This CDR3 is 13 amino acids long. The CDR3 spells CASRGGYGFLTFF. The CDR3 DNA sequence: TGTGCCAGCAGGGGGGGGTACGGATTTTTAACTTTCTTT.

This chain connects TRBV6-1 to TRBJ1-5; 9 bases agree with TRBD1. After removal of 6 bases from V and 7 bases from J, the junction contained 4 bases not matched to a gene. Germline values: CDR1 MNHNS, CDR2 SASEGT. The CDR3 extends over 13 amino acids. The CDR3 sequence is CASRPGQGQPQHF. The CDR3 DNA follows: TGTGCCAGCAGACCGGGACAGGGACAGCCCCAGCATTTT.

This clonotype was seen only a few times. This rearrangement joins TRBV27 to TRBJ1-2; D perhaps matches TRBD1 (5 bases). Germline loops: CDR1 MNHEY, CDR2 SMNVEV (reference sequence). Trimming cost V 3 bases and J 2 bases, with 16 bases left between them. The CDR3 spans 16 residues. The CDR3 loop is CASSFRGDGSNYGYTF. The CDR3 nucleotides are TGTGCCAGCAGTTTTCGGGGGGACGGATCCAACTATGGCTACACCTTC.

The gene calls are TRBV7-9 and TRBJ1-1; D unclear. V was pared by 3 bases and J by 2 bases, with 7 bases between. The CDR3 runs to 13 residues. The V gene's germline CDR1 is SEHNR and CDR2 FQNEAQ (reference sequence). The CDR3, as DNA: TGTGCCAGCAGCTTTTCGGATAACACTGAAGCTTTCTTT. It translates to CASSFSDNTEAFF.

Only a few counts were recorded for this clonotype. This CDR3 is CASSQQSEGTGDYEQYF. The CDR3 nucleotides are TGCGCCAGCAGCCAACAAAGTGAGGGGACAGGGGACTACGAGCAGTACTTC. The J gene is TRBJ2-7, the V gene TRBV4-1; 10 positions agree with TRBD1. Losses at the gene ends were 2 bases for V and 3 bases for J; bases not matched to a gene: 10. There are 17 residues in the CDR3. Looked up from germline, CDR1 is MGHRA and CDR2 is YSYEKL.

This clonotype appeared many times. The chain combines TRBV4-1 with TRBJ2-5; possible D gene TRBD2, 6 bases. This CDR3 is 14 amino acids long. The germline CDR1 and CDR2 sequences are MGHRA and YSYEKL. V lost 0 bases to trimming and J lost 9 bases, with 14 bases between them. The CDR3 nucleotides read TGCGCCAGCAGCCAAGATTGGCGGGGATTGTCCCAGTACTTC. This gives the protein CASSQDWRGLSQYF.

This clonotype has just a few counts. V is TRBV20-1 and J is TRBJ2-7, with D possibly TRBD2 on 7 matching bases. With 6 bases removed from V and 6 bases from J, the gap between germline ends came to 9 bases. Germline values: CDR1 DFQATT, CDR2 SNEGSKA (reference sequence). The CDR3 totals 10 residues. CDR3 DNA: TGCAGTGCCCGGGGGGCCGAGCAGTACTTC. It specifies CSARGAEQYF.

Only a few counts were recorded for this clonotype. The rearrangement joins TRBV30 to TRBJ2-3; D is perhaps TRBD2 (6 bases). The CDR3 totals 14 residues. Germline CDR1 reads GTSNPN; CDR2 reads SVGIG (reference sequence). V dropped 3 bases and J dropped 2 bases, with 12 bases sitting between them. CDR3 bases: TGTGCCTGGAGCGCCAGCGGGTACACAGATACGCAGTATTTT. Amino acid sequence: CAWSASGYTDTQYF.